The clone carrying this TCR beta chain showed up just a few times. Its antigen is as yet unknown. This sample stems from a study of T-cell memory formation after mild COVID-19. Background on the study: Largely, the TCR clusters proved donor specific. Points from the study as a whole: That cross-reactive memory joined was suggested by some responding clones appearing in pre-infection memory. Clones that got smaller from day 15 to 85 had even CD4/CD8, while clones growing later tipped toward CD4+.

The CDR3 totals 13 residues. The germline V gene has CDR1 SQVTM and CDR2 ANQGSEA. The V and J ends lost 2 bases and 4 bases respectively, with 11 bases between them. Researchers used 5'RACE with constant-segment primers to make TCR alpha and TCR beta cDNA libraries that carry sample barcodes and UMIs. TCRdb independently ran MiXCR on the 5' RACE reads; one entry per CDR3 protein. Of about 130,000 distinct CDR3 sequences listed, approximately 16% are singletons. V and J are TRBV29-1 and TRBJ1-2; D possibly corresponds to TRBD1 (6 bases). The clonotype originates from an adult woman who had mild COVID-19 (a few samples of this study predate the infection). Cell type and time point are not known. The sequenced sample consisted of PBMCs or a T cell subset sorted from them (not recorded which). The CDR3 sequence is CSVETRGVYGYTF. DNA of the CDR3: TGCAGCGTTGAAACCAGGGGAGTCTATGGCTACACCTTC.